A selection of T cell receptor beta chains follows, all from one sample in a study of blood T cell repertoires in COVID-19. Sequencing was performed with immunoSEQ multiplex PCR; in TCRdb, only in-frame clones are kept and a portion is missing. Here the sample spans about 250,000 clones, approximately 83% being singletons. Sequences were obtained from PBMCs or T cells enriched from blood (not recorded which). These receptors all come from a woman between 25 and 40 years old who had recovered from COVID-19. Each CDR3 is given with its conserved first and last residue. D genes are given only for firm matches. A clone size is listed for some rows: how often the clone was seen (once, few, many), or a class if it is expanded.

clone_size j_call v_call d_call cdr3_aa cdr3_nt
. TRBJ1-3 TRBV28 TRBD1 CASSYPWDRAGNTIYF TGTGCCAGCAGTTACCCCTGGGACAGGGCTGGAAACACCATATATTTT
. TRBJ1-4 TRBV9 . CASSTGWGGEKLFF TGTGCCAGCAGCACAGGTTGGGGAGGTGAAAAACTGTTTTTT
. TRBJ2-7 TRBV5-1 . CASSLDRVEEQYF TGCGCCAGCAGCTTGGACAGGGTCGAAGAGCAGTACTTC
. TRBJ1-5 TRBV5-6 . CASSLGGINQPQHF TGTGCCAGCAGCTTGGGAGGGATCAATCAGCCCCAGCATTTT
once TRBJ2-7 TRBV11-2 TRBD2 CASSLVRLGRGVYEQYF TGTGCCAGCAGCTTAGTACGGCTCGGCCGGGGGGTATACGAGCAGTACTTC
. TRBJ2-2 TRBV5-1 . CASTLQALPGELFF TGCGCCAGCACCCTACAGGCACTGCCCGGGGAGCTGTTTTTT
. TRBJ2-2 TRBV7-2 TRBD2 CASGRTSSTGELFF TGTGCCAGCGGGCGGACTAGCAGCACCGGGGAGCTGTTTTTT
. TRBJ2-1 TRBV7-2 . CASSSPQGPVVWEQFF TGTGCCAGCAGCTCCCCCCAGGGCCCCGTCGTCTGGGAGCAGTTCTTC
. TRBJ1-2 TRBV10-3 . CAISELRGYTF TGTGCCATCAGTGAGTTAAGGGGGTACACCTTC
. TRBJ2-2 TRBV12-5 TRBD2 CARGSERRENYTGELFF TGTGCCCGGGGGTCCGAACGGCGGGAGAACTACACCGGGGAGCTGTTTTTT
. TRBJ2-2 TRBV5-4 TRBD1 CASSSAPGQGNGELFF TGTGCCAGCAGCTCGGCCCCGGGACAGGGGAACGGGGAGCTGTTTTTT